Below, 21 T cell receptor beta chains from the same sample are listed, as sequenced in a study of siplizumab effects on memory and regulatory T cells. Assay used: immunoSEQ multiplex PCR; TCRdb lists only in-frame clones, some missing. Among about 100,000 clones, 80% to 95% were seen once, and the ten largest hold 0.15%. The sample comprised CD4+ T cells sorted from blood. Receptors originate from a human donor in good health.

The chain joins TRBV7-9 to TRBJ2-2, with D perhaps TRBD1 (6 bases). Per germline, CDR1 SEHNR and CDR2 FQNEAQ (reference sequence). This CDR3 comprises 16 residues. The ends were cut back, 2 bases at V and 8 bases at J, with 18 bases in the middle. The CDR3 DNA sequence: TGTGCCAGCAGCTTATTGGGGACATCTCATAGAGGGGAGCTGTTTTTT. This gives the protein CASSLLGTSHRGELFF.

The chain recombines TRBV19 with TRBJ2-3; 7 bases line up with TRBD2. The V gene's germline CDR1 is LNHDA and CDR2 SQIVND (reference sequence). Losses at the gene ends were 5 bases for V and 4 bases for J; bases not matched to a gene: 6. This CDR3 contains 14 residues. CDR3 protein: CASSVVTSADTQYF. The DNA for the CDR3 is TGTGCCAGTAGTGTGGTAACTAGCGCAGATACGCAGTATTTT.

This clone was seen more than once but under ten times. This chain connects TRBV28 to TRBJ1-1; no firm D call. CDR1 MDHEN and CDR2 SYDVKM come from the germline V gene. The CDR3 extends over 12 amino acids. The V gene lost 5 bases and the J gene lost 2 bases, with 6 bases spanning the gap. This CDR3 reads CASSVSNTEAFF. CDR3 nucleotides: TGTGCCAGCAGTGTAAGTAACACTGAAGCTTTCTTT.

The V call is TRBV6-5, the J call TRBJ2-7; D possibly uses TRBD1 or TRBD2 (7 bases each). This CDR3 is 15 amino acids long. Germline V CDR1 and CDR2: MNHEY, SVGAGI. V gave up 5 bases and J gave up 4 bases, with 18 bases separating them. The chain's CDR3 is CASSRSSRGGYEQYF. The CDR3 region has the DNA TGTGCCAGCAGTCGCTCCTCCAGGGGGGGTTACGAGCAGTACTTC.

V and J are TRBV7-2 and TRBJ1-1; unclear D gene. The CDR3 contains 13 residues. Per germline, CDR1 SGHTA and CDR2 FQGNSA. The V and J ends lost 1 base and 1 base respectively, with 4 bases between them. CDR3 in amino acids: CASSLGANTEAFF. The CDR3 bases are TGTGCCAGCAGCTTAGGGGCGAACACTGAAGCTTTCTTT.

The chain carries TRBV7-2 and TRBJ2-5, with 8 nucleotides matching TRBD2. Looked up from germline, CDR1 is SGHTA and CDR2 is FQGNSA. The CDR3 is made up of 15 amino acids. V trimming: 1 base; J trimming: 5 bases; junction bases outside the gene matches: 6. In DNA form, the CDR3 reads TGTGCCAGCAGCTTAGACGGGGGGGCCCTTGAGACCCAGTACTTC. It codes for CASSLDGGALETQYF. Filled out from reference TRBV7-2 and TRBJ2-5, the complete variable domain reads GAGVSQSPSNKVTEKGKDVELRCDPISGHTALYWYRQSLGQGLEFLIYFQGNSAPDKSGLPSDRFSAERTGGSVSTLTIQRTQQEDSAVYLCASSLDGGALETQYFGPGTRLLVL.

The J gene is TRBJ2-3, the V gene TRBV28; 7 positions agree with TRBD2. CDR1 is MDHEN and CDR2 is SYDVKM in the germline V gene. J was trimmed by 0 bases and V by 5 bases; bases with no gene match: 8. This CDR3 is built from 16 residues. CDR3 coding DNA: TGTGCCAGCAGTCCTCTGGGAGGGCGGAGCACAGATACGCAGTATTTT. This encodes CASSPLGGRSTDTQYF.

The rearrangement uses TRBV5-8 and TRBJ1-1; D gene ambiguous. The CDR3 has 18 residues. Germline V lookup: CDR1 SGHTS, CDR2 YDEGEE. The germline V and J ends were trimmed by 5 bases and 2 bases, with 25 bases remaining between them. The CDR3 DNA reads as TGTGCCAGCAGTTCCTTCCCCCTACCAGGAATCAAAAACACTGAAGCTTTCTTT. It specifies CASSSFPLPGIKNTEAFF.

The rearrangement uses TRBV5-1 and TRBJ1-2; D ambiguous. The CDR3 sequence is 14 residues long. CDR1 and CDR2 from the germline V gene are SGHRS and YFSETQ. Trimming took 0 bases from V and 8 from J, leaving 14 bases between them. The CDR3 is CASSLVVGQWGYTF. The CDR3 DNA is TGCGCCAGCAGCTTGGTTGTAGGGCAGTGGGGCTACACCTTC.

This CDR3 is CATGAGGPTYNEQFF. The CDR3 nucleotides are TGTGCCACAGGGGCGGGGGGGCCAACCTACAATGAGCAGTTCTTC. The V gene is TRBV6-5, the J gene TRBJ2-1; 9 nucleotides align to TRBD2. The germline CDR1 and CDR2 sequences are MNHEY and SVGAGI. The CDR3 loop spans 15 amino acids. V shed 10 bases and J 2 bases; nucleotides not matched to a gene: 9.

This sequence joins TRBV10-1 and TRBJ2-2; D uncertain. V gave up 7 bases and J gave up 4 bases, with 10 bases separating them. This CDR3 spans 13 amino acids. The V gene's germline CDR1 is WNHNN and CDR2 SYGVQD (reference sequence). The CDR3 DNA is TGCGCCAGCACCCCCGGTGGCACCGGGGAGCTGTTTTTT. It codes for CASTPGGTGELFF.

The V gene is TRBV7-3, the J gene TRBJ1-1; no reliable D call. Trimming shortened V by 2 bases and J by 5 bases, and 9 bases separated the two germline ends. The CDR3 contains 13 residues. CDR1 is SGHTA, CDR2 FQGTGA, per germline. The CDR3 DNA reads TGTGCCAGCAGCTTAGGGCGGGAGACTGAAGCTTTCTTT. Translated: CASSLGRETEAFF.

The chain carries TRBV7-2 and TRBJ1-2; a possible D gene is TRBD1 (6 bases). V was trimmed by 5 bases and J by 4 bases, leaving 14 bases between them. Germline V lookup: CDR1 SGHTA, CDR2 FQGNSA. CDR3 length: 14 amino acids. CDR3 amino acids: CASSLRTELYGYTF. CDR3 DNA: TGTGCCAGCAGCCTTCGGACAGAACTCTATGGCTACACCTTC.

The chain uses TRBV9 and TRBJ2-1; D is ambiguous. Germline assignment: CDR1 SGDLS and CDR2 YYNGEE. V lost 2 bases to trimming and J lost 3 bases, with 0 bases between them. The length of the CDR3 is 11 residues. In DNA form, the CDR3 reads TGTGCCAGCAGCGTCTACAATGAGCAGTTCTTC. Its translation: CASSVYNEQFF. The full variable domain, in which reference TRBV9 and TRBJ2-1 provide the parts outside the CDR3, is DSGVTQTPKHLITATGQRVTLRCSPRSGDLSVYWYQQSLDQGLQFLIQYYNGEERAKGNILERFSAQQFPDLHSELNLSSLELGDSALYFCASSVYNEQFFGPGTRLTVL.

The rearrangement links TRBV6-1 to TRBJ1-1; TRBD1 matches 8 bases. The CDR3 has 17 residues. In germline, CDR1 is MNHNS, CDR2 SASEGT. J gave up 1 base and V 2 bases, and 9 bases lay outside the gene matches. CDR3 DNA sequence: TGTGCCAGCAGTGAACAGGGGGCGAAGGTAGGGAACACTGAAGCTTTCTTT. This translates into CASSEQGAKVGNTEAFF.

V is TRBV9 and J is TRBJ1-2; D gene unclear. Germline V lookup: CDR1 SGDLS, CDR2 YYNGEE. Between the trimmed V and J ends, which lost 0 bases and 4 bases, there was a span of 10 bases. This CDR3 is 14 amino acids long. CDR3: CASSVGSGSYGYTF. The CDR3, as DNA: TGTGCCAGCAGCGTAGGATCGGGGAGCTATGGCTACACCTTC.

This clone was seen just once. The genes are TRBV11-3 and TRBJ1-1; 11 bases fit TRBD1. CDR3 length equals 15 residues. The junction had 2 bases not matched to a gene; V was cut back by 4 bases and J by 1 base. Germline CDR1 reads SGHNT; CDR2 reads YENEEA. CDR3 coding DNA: TGTGCCAGCAGCTCGGGACAGGGGGAGAACACTGAAGCTTTCTTT. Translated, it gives CASSSGQGENTEAFF.

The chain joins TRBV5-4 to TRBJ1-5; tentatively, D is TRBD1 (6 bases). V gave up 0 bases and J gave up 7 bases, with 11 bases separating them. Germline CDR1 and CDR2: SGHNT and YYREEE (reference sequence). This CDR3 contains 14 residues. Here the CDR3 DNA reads TGTGCCAGCAGCTTGGCAGGGGTGCGCCAGCCCCAGCATTTT. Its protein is CASSLAGVRQPQHF. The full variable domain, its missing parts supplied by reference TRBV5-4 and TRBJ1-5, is ETGVTQSPTHLIKTRGQQVTLRCSSQSGHNTVSWYQQALGQGPQFIFQYYREEENGRGNFPPRFSGLQFPNYSSELNVNALELDDSALYLCASSLAGVRQPQHFGDGTRLSIL.

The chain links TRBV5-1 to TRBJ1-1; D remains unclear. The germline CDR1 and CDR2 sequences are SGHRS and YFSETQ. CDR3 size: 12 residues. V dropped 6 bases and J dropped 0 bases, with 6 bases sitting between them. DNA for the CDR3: TGCGCCAGCAAGGACGTGAACACTGAAGCTTTCTTT. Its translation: CASKDVNTEAFF.

This CDR3 is CASSPPGGVNEQFF. As DNA, the CDR3 is TGTGCCAGCTCACCACCGGGTGGGGTCAATGAGCAGTTCTTC. The chain carries TRBV18 and TRBJ2-1; the D is unclear. From germline, CDR1 is KGHSH and CDR2 LQKENI. Trimming pared 0 bases from V and 6 bases from J, leaving 9 bases between. This CDR3 contains 14 residues.

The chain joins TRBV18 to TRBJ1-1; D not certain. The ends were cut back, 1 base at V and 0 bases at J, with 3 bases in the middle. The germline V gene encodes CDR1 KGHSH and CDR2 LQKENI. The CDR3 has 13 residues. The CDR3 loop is CASSPQVNTEAFF. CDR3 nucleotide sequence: TGTGCCAGCTCACCACAGGTGAACACTGAAGCTTTCTTT.